The 25 T cell receptor beta chains given below trace back to one sample, sequenced in a study of blood T cell repertoires in COVID-19. Here immunoSEQ multiplex PCR was the method, and the copy in TCRdb shows in-frame clones only, minus some. The table lists 150,000 to 200,000 clones, roughly nine tenths of them singletons. Sequenced: peripheral blood. The receptor set was obtained from a man aged 55 to 70 with active or convalescent COVID-19.

J is TRBJ2-2 and V is TRBV24-1; D uncertain. Trimming took 3 bases from V and 3 from J, leaving 4 bases between them. The CDR3 is 13 residues long. CDR1 and CDR2 from the germline V gene are KGHDR and SFDVKD. The CDR3 coding sequence is TGTGCCACCAGTGATCCTTACACCGGGGAGCTGTTTTTT. Encoded protein: CATSDPYTGELFF.

The rearrangement joins TRBV7-7 to TRBJ2-2; D uncertain. This CDR3 has 16 residues. V lost 3 bases, J lost 1 base, and 12 bases lay in between. CDR1 and CDR2 (germline): SSHAT, FNYEAQ (reference sequence). The CDR3 DNA sequence: TGTGCCAGCAGCTTGTCTAACCCAGGGAACACCGGGGAGCTGTTTTTT. It codes for CASSLSNPGNTGELFF.

CDR3 in DNA: TGTGCCAGCAAGGGGCTAGAGGACACTGAAGCTTTCTTT. Translated: CASKGLEDTEAFF. V is TRBV27 and J is TRBJ1-1; D perhaps matches TRBD1 (5 bases). The germline V and J ends were trimmed by 7 bases and 3 bases, with 12 bases remaining between them. The length of the CDR3 is 13 residues. CDR1 MNHEY and CDR2 SMNVEV come from the germline V gene (reference sequence).

CDR3 amino acids: CASSQGQNSPLHF. DNA for the CDR3: TGTGCCAGCAGCCAAGGGCAGAATTCACCCCTCCACTTT. This rearrangement joins TRBV3-1 (or the pseudogene TRBV3-2) to TRBJ1-6; D gene unclear. The CDR3 has 13 residues. Germline loops: CDR1 LGHDT, CDR2 YNNKEL (reference sequence). Trimming removed 1 base at V and 7 bases at J, with 5 bases between.

V gene TRBV5-6 combines with J gene TRBJ1-4; perhaps TRBD1 as D (6 bases). V lost 2 bases, J lost 0 bases, and 11 bases lay in between. Germline CDR1 and CDR2: SGHDT and YYEEEE. The CDR3 is made up of 16 amino acids. Here the CDR3 reads CASSFRTETTNEKLFF. The CDR3 bases are TGTGCCAGCAGCTTTCGGACAGAAACAACTAATGAAAAACTGTTTTTT.

The chain recombines TRBV3-1 (or the pseudogene TRBV3-2) with TRBJ1-1; D perhaps matches TRBD1 (6 bases). Trimming pared 4 bases from V and 1 base from J, leaving 16 bases between. Per the germline V gene, CDR1 is LGHDT and CDR2 is YNNKEL (reference sequence). CDR3 length: 16 amino acids. CDR3 protein: CASSPIRTVTNTEAFF. As DNA, the CDR3 is TGTGCCAGCAGCCCAATCCGGACAGTGACGAACACTGAAGCTTTCTTT.

The chain recombines TRBV19 with TRBJ2-3; possible D gene TRBD1, 5 bases. CDR1 and CDR2 (germline): LNHDA, SQIVND (reference sequence). V dropped 6 bases and J dropped 6 bases, with 16 bases sitting between them. The CDR3 loop spans 14 amino acids. DNA for the CDR3: TGTGCCAGTAGCGCCCAGGGTCCGGTGGATACGCAGTATTTT. Translated, it gives CASSAQGPVDTQYF.

The rearrangement uses TRBV6-5 and TRBJ1-6; D call uncertain. Germline CDR1 and CDR2: MNHEY and SVGAGI. The V and J ends lost 4 bases and 8 bases respectively, with 12 bases between them. This CDR3 is 14 amino acids long. The CDR3 nucleotides are TGTGCCAGCAGTTTGGGCCCGAGGGATTCACCCCTCCACTTT. This codes for CASSLGPRDSPLHF.

This sequence joins TRBV19 and TRBJ2-1, with 7 positions matching TRBD2. V was pared by 1 base and J by 4 bases, with 7 bases of the junction left unmatched. The CDR3 is 16 residues long. CDR1 is LNHDA, CDR2 SQIVND, per germline (reference sequence). In nucleotides, the CDR3 is TGTGCCAGTAGTATAGTCGCCAGCGGGGCATACAATGAGCAGTTCTTC. This encodes CASSIVASGAYNEQFF.

V is TRBV19 and J is TRBJ1-2; perhaps TRBD1 as D (6 bases). The ends were cut back, 0 bases at V and 3 bases at J, with 14 bases in the middle. The germline gives CDR1 LNHDA, CDR2 SQIVND (reference sequence). The CDR3 is made up of 16 amino acids. The CDR3 bases are TGTGCCAGTAGTATAGATCGTGGACAGTCTTACTATGGCTACACCTTC. Amino acids: CASSIDRGQSYYGYTF.

V and J are TRBV12-3 or TRBV12-4 and TRBJ1-2, with D perhaps TRBD1 (6 bases). CDR3 length equals 13 residues. V was shortened by 3 bases and J by 4 bases, with 9 bases between the two germline ends. Here the CDR3 reads CASSLGASYGYTF. CDR3 nucleotide sequence: TGTGCCAGCAGTTTGGGGGCTAGCTATGGCTACACCTTC.

The rearrangement links TRBV12-3 or TRBV12-4 to TRBJ1-2; possibly TRBD1 for D (6 bases). The V end lost 5 bases, the J end lost 2 bases, and 6 bases lay between the germline ends. This CDR3 has 12 residues. The CDR3 region is CASSGQNYGYTF. The CDR3 nucleotides are TGTGCCAGCAGTGGACAGAACTATGGCTACACCTTC.

This sequence joins TRBV5-8 and TRBJ1-5; D possibly corresponds to TRBD1 (5 bases). This CDR3 spans 15 amino acids. The germline V gene encodes CDR1 SGHTS and CDR2 YDEGEE. The V gene lost 3 bases and the J gene lost 5 bases, with 15 bases spanning the gap. In nucleotides, the CDR3 is TGTGCCAGCAGCTCGAGCCAGGGATCGTATCAGCCCCAGCATTTT. This translates into CASSSSQGSYQPQHF.

The CDR3 DNA sequence: TGTGCCAGCTCACCCCCCGGGACAGGACACACTGAAGCTTTCTTT. Amino acids: CASSPPGTGHTEAFF. The chain carries TRBV18 and TRBJ1-1, with 8 positions matching TRBD1. Per the germline V gene, CDR1 is KGHSH and CDR2 is LQKENI. The CDR3 is 15 amino acids. Trimming cost V 3 bases and J 3 bases; bases outside gene matches: 6. The whole variable domain, filled in from reference TRBV18 and TRBJ1-1, reads NAGVMQNPRHLVRRRGQEARLRCSPMKGHSHVYWYRQLPEEGLKFMVYLQKENIIDESGMPKERFSAEFPKEGPSILRIQQVVRGDSAAYFCASSPPGTGHTEAFFGQGTRLTVV.

The chain couples TRBV5-1 to TRBJ2-7, with a tentative D call TRBD2 (5 bases). Per germline, CDR1 SGHRS and CDR2 YFSETQ. Trimming shortened V by 4 bases and J by 5 bases, and 22 bases separated the two germline ends. The CDR3 is made up of 16 amino acids. Here the CDR3 reads CASSPEVVRGTHEQYF. The DNA for the CDR3 is TGCGCCAGCAGCCCAGAAGTGGTTCGGGGTACCCACGAGCAGTACTTC.

The chain uses TRBV6-1 and TRBJ2-1; the match to TRBD1 covers 9 bases. V lost 3 bases, J lost 10 bases, and 7 bases stayed unmatched. Germline V gene data show CDR1 as MNHNS and CDR2 as SASEGT. The CDR3 has 14 residues. CDR3 protein: CASSEGTGLEEQFF. The DNA for the CDR3 is TGTGCCAGCAGTGAGGGGACAGGGCTGGAGGAGCAGTTCTTC.

The chain carries TRBV6-1 and TRBJ2-3, with 9 bases lining up with TRBD2. After removal of 1 base from V and 6 bases from J, the junction contained 5 bases not matched to a gene. CDR1 and CDR2 (germline): MNHNS, SASEGT. This CDR3 comprises 15 residues. CDR3 sequence: CASSEGLAVVDTQYF. The CDR3, as DNA: TGTGCCAGCAGTGAAGGACTAGCGGTAGTCGATACGCAGTATTTT.

This chain links TRBV30 with TRBJ1-6; 7 nucleotides line up with TRBD1. The CDR3 contains 14 residues. Trimming took 2 bases from V and 7 from J; bases not matched to a gene: 5. The germline V gene has CDR1 GTSNPN and CDR2 SVGIG (reference sequence). This chain's CDR3 is CAWSPGTVNSPLHF. The CDR3 region has the DNA TGTGCCTGGAGTCCCGGGACAGTAAATTCACCCCTCCACTTT.

The rearrangement joins TRBV2 to TRBJ1-2; 8 positions agree with TRBD1. V trimming: 6 bases; J trimming: 5 bases; junction bases outside the gene matches: 11. This CDR3 spans 15 amino acids. Germline V CDR1 and CDR2: SNHLY, FYNNEI. CDR3 residues: CASSATDRGGYGYTF. The CDR3 nucleotides are TGTGCCAGCAGCGCCACCGACAGGGGCGGTTATGGCTACACCTTC. The whole variable domain, filled in from reference TRBV2 and TRBJ1-2, reads EPEVTQTPSHQVTQMGQEVILRCVPISNHLYFYWYRQILGQKVEFLVSFYNNEISEKSEIFDDQFSVERPDGSNFTLKIRSTKLEDSAMYFCASSATDRGGYGYTFGSGTRLTVV.

V usage is TRBV6-5 and J usage is TRBJ1-3; unclear D gene. Germline CDR1 MNHEY, CDR2 SVGAGI. With 0 bases removed from V and 0 bases from J, the gap between germline ends came to 3 bases. This CDR3 is built from 14 residues. The CDR3 is CASSYSRSGNTIYF. DNA of the CDR3: TGTGCCAGCAGTTACTCCCGCTCTGGAAACACCATATATTTT.

The rearrangement joins TRBV19 to TRBJ1-3, with 9 positions matching TRBD1. The trim removed 8 bases at V and 4 bases at J, leaving 6 bases unmatched. Germline assignment: CDR1 LNHDA and CDR2 SQIVND (reference sequence). The CDR3 extends over 14 amino acids. The chain's CDR3 is CASSRQGVGNTIYF. The CDR3 coding sequence is TGTGCCAGTTCCCGACAGGGGGTGGGAAACACCATATATTTT.

This clone was seen just once. This rearrangement joins TRBV7-2 to TRBJ2-7; D ambiguous. The CDR3 sequence is 13 residues long. From germline, CDR1 is SGHTA and CDR2 FQGNSA. V dropped 3 bases and J dropped 2 bases, with 8 bases sitting between them. Here the CDR3 DNA reads TGTGCCAGCAGCTTCGTGTCCCCCTACGAGCAGTACTTC. Protein product: CASSFVSPYEQYF.

This rearrangement joins TRBV3-1 (or the pseudogene TRBV3-2) to TRBJ2-7; 9 positions match TRBD2. V lost 1 base to trimming and J lost 2 bases; unmatched junction nucleotides: 3. The CDR3 extends over 15 amino acids. CDR1 is LGHDT and CDR2 is YNNKEL in the germline V gene (reference sequence). As DNA, the CDR3 is TGTGCCAGCAGCCAAGTAGCGGGAGCCCCCTACGAGCAGTACTTC. It translates to CASSQVAGAPYEQYF.

The chain couples TRBV19 to TRBJ1-2, with 8 bases fitting TRBD1. CDR1 is LNHDA, CDR2 SQIVND, per germline (reference sequence). Trimming removed 3 bases from V and 6 bases from J; junction bases left unmatched: 6. The CDR3 is made up of 14 amino acids. The CDR3 DNA sequence: TGTGCCAGTAGTATTGTGGACAGGGAGGATGGCTACACCTTC. This codes for CASSIVDREDGYTF.

V and J are TRBV5-1 and TRBJ1-1; D gene uncertain. CDR3 length equals 15 residues. Trimming removed 4 bases from V and 0 bases from J, with 13 bases in between. Germline assignment: CDR1 SGHRS and CDR2 YFSETQ. CDR3 nucleotides: TGCGCCAGCAGCAACAATAACATTATGAACACTGAAGCTTTCTTT. Encoded protein: CASSNNNIMNTEAFF.